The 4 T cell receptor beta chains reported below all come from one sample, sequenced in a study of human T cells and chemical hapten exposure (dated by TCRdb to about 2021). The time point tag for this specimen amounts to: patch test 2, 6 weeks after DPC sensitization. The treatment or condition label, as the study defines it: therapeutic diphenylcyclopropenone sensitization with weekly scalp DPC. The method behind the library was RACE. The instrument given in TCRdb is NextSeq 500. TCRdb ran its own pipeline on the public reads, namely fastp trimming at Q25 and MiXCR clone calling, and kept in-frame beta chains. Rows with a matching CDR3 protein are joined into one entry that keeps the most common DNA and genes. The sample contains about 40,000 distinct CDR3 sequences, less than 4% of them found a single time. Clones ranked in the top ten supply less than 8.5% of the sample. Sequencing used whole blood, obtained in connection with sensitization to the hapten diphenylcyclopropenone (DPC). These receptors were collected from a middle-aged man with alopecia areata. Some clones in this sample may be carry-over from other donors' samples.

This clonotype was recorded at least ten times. The CDR3 nucleotides are TGCGCCAGCAGTGAGTCCCGGGGACAGCCCCTGAACACCGGGGAGCTGTTTTTT. This translates into CASSESRGQPLNTGELFF. The chain has TRBV10-1 and TRBJ2-2; 7 positions agree with TRBD1. Trimming at V came to 0 bases and at J to 1 base, leaving 8 bases not matched to a gene. The CDR3 is 18 amino acids. Germline V gives CDR1 WNHNN, CDR2 SYGVQD (reference sequence).

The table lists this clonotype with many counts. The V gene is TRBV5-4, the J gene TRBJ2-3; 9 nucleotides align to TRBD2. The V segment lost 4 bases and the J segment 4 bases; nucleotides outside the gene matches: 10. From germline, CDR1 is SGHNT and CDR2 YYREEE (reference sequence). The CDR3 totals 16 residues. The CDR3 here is CASSPPSGTSADTQYF. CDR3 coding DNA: TGTGCCAGCAGCCCCCCTAGCGGGACTTCCGCAGATACGCAGTATTTT.

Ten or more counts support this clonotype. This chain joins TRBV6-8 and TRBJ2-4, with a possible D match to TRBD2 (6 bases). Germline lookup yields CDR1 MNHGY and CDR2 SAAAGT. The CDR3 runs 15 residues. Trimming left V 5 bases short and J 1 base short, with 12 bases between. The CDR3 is CASSHGRTAKNIQYF. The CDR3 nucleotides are TGTGCCAGCAGTCACGGGAGAACGGCCAAAAACATTCAGTACTTC.

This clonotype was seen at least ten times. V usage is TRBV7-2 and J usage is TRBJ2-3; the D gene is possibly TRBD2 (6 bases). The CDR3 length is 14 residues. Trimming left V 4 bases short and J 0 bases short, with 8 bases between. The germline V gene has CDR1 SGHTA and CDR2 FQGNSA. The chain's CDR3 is CASSWRASTDTQYF. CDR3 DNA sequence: TGTGCCAGCAGCTGGAGGGCTAGCACAGATACGCAGTATTTT.